The source of this TCR beta chain is a study of shared clonotypes between healthy human individuals. Trimming took off 4 bases at V and 1 base at J, with 11 bases between the two ends. The CDR3 is 13 amino acids. The V gene's germline CDR1 is SQVTM and CDR2 ANQGSEA. On sorted subsets, replicate PCRs used 150 to 250 ng DNA, or roughly 30,000 T cell genomes. The method was immunoSEQ multiplex PCR; TCRdb's version includes in-frame clones alone and lacks a portion of them. The sample records fewer than 700,000 clones, roughly 95% being singletons. Naive CD8 populations comprised CD45RO-negative cells positively selected for CCR7, excluding terminally differentiated effector memory CD45RA+ cells.

The gene calls are TRBV29-1 and TRBJ2-7, with D unresolved. This TCR was recovered from a woman in her twenties or thirties in good health. The material sequenced was naive CD8+ T cells sorted from blood. Written as DNA, the CDR3 is TGCAGCGTTGCGCAGGACGGATCCTACGAGCAGTACTTC. It codes for CSVAQDGSYEQYF.